The 26 T cell receptor beta chains below all came from one sample that was sequenced in a study of shared clonotypes between healthy human individuals. Sequenced by immunoSEQ multiplex PCR; TCRdb stores in-frame clones only, minus some. The sample contains about half a million clones, 81% of which appear only once. The sample taken for sequencing was PBMCs. The receptors were gathered from a woman in her thirties or forties in good health. Some clones in this sample may be carry-over from other donors' samples.

The gene calls are TRBV20-1 and TRBJ2-1; D ambiguous. Trimming cost V 2 bases and J 6 bases, with 5 bases left between them. CDR1 is DFQATT, CDR2 SNEGSKA, per germline (reference sequence). The CDR3 extends over 11 amino acids. CDR3 in amino acids: CSARPTNEQFF. The CDR3 region has the DNA TGCAGTGCTAGACCGACCAATGAGCAGTTCTTC.

Of note for this clone: Its ends do not fully match the called genes, so a read error is possible. V is TRBV27 and J is TRBJ2-7; no firm D call. CDR3 length: 12 residues. The germline V gene encodes CDR1 MNHEY and CDR2 SMNVEV (reference sequence). The CDR3 loop is CVSSDGAYEQYF. DNA of the CDR3: TGTGTCAGCAGTGATGGGGCCTACGAGCAGTACTTC.

In its sample, this clone was seen once. J is TRBJ1-1 and V is TRBV6-1, with no clear D. Germline CDR1 is MNHNS and CDR2 is SASEGT. Deletions cut 6 bases from V and 0 bases from J, with 8 bases between. CDR3 size: 13 residues. CDR3 region: CASSVPMNTEAFF. The DNA for the CDR3 is TGTGCCAGCAGCGTTCCCATGAACACTGAAGCTTTCTTT.

This clone has more than one count but fewer than ten. One base separates it from a far larger clone, so it is likely a read error. Other DNA sequences within the sample encode an identical CDR3. The chain carries TRBV30 and TRBJ1-5; tentatively, D is TRBD1 (5 bases). This CDR3 has 13 residues. Germline V gene sequence: CDR1 GTSNPN, CDR2 SVGIG (reference sequence). Trimming took 4 bases from V and 3 from J, leaving 10 bases between them. DNA for the CDR3: TGTGCCTGGACACGGGACCTCAATCAGCCCCAGCATTTT. Translation gives CAWTRDLNQPQHF. The whole variable domain, filled in from reference TRBV30 and TRBJ1-5, reads SQTIHQWPATLVQPVGSPLSLECTVEGTSNPNLYWYRQAAGRGLQLLFYSVGIGQISSEVPQNLSASRPQDRQFILSSKKLLLSDSGFYLCAWTRDLNQPQHFGDGTRLSIL.

As to this clone: One base separates it from a far larger clone, so it is likely a read error. The chain uses TRBV13 and TRBJ1-1; a weak D match, TRBD1 (5 bases). Germline V CDR1 and CDR2: PRHDT, FYEKMQ (reference sequence). The CDR3 is 14 residues long. The CDR3, as DNA: TGTGCCAGCAGCTTAGGCAGGGCTGGCACTAAAGCTTTCTTT. As protein: CASSLGRAGTKAFF.

In its sample, this clone was seen many times. V gene TRBV7-9 combines with J gene TRBJ2-7, with TRBD1 matching 10 bases. V dropped 1 base and J dropped 7; count of bases not matched to a gene: 10. CDR1 is SEHNR, CDR2 FQNEAQ, per germline (reference sequence). This CDR3 contains 16 residues. CDR3 sequence (DNA): TGTGCCAGCAGCTTAGTGGGTCCGGGACAGGGGCTGGAGCAGTACTTC. It encodes CASSLVGPGQGLEQYF.

For this clone: A far bigger clonotype differs at one base, so this is likely a read error. This sample includes further DNA sequences coding for the same CDR3. The chain combines TRBV30 with TRBJ1-5; D gene unclear. The CDR3 totals 13 residues. Germline CDR1 and CDR2: GTSNPN and SVGIG (reference sequence). As DNA, the CDR3 is TGTGCATGGAGTGGTAGCAGTTTAGCGCCCCAGCATTTT. Its protein product is CAWSGSSLAPQHF.

As regards this clone: A read error is the likely source, as a far larger clone sits one nucleotide away. The chain links TRBV5-4 to TRBJ2-6; no clear D. Germline V gives CDR1 SGHNT, CDR2 YYREEE (reference sequence). CDR3 length equals 18 residues. The CDR3 protein is CAGSSADRPAGGANVLTF. In DNA form, the CDR3 reads TGTGCCGGCAGCTCCGCTGATCGACCCGCCGGGGGGGCCAACGTCCTGACTTTC. The variable domain in full, completed from reference TRBV5-4 and TRBJ2-6, reads ETGVTQSPTHLIKTRGQQVTLRCSSQSGHNTVSWYQQALGQGPQFIFQYYREEENGRGNFPPRFSGLQFPNYSSELNVNALELDDSALYLCAGSSADRPAGGANVLTFGAGSRLTVL.

Note on this clone: A read error likely explains this, since a far larger clone differs by one base. Other DNA sequences within the sample encode an identical CDR3. The V gene is TRBV7-9, the J gene TRBJ2-7; D gene uncertain. Germline V gene lookup returns CDR1 SEHNR and CDR2 FQNEAQ (reference sequence). This CDR3 is 15 amino acids long. The CDR3 DNA reads TGCGCCAGCAGCCCCTCCCGGCAGAGCTCCTACGAGCAGTACTTC. This codes for CASSPSRQSSYEQYF.

Comment on this clone: A read error likely explains this, since a far larger clone differs by one base. Other DNA sequences of this sample code for an identical CDR3. Here the CDR3 reads CASSPLVATNEKLFF. CDR3 in DNA: TGTGCCAGCAGCCCCCTGGTCGCAACTAATGAAAAACTATTTTTT. The chain couples TRBV5-5 to TRBJ1-4; no clear D. The CDR3 covers 15 residues. From germline, CDR1 is SGHKS and CDR2 YYEKEE (reference sequence).

Comment on this clone: A read error likely explains this, since a far larger clone differs by one base. The rearrangement links TRBV7-2 to TRBJ2-7, with D maybe TRBD1 (6 bases). Germline CDR1 and CDR2: SGHTA and FQGNSA. This CDR3 contains 11 residues. Trimming stripped 5 bases from V and 10 bases from J, with 12 bases between. Here the CDR3 DNA reads TGTGCCAGCAGCCGGTACAGGGATCAGTACTTC. Amino acid sequence: CASSRYRDQYF.

Concerning this clone itself: This may be a read error, as it is one base from a much larger clone. The same CDR3 is also encoded by other DNA sequences in this sample. The chain has TRBV28 and TRBJ1-3; the D is unclear. Germline-derived CDR1 and CDR2 are MDHEN and SYDVKM. CDR3 length: 15 residues. CDR3 bases: TGTGCTAGCAGTTTGGGAGGAGGGTTTGGAAACACCATATATTTT. It translates to CASSLGGGFGNTIYF.

Worth noting for this clone: Germline and junction disagree at one end, which may indicate a read error. The chain carries TRBV29-1 and TRBJ2-1; TRBD2 is a possible D gene (6 bases). This CDR3 is built from 12 residues. CDR1 and CDR2 from the germline V gene are SQVTM and ANQGSEA. The CDR3 sequence is CSVEWGGNKQFF. The CDR3 coding sequence is TGCAGCGTTGAATGGGGAGGCAATAAGCAGTTCTTC.

The sample holds a few counts of this clone. This likely stems from a read error, as it lies one base from a far larger clone. Other DNA sequences in this specimen translate into the identical CDR3. The rearrangement links TRBV13 to TRBJ2-7, with D possibly matching TRBD2 (5 bases). This CDR3 comprises 14 residues. In germline, CDR1 is PRHDT, CDR2 FYEKMQ (reference sequence). The DNA of the CDR3 is TGTGCTAGCAGCTTAGCGTCAGCCCCTCGGGTGCAGTACTTC. This codes for CASSLASAPRVQYF.

The V call is TRBV5-1, the J call TRBJ1-1; 7 bases are shared with TRBD1. CDR3 length: 16 residues. Germline assignment: CDR1 SGHRS and CDR2 YFSETQ. V gave up 1 base and J gave up 2 bases; unmatched junction bases: 8. The CDR3 DNA sequence: TGCGCCAGCAGCTTGCTCTCCGGGACAGCTAACACTGAAGCTTTCTTT. Translating it yields CASSLLSGTANTEAFF.

V and J are TRBV6-4 and TRBJ2-3; TRBD1 is a possible D gene (5 bases). This CDR3 has 16 residues. The V gene lost 0 bases and the J gene lost 3 bases, with 13 bases spanning the gap. The germline V gene has CDR1 MRHNA and CDR2 SNTAGT. In DNA, the CDR3 is TGTGCCAGCAGTGACTCCCCCAGGGCAGGGACAGATACGCAGTATTTT. Translating it yields CASSDSPRAGTDTQYF.

As regards this clone: This likely traces to a read error, being one base from a far larger clone. The sample holds other DNA sequences that translate to the same CDR3. The rearrangement uses TRBV30 and TRBJ2-7; 10 bases are a match to TRBD2. Germline V gene data show CDR1 as GTSNPN and CDR2 as SVGIG (reference sequence). This CDR3 is built from 14 residues. Here the CDR3 reads CAWSRGLAIYEQYF. The CDR3 DNA is TGTGCATGGAGTAGGGGACTAGCGATATACGAGCAGTACTTC.

Worth noting for this clone: A read error is likely here: a far larger clone is one base away. The rearrangement links TRBV6-1 to TRBJ1-2, with D unclear. This CDR3 comprises 11 residues. CDR1 MNHNS and CDR2 SASEGT come from the germline V gene. Trimming stripped 8 bases from V and 6 bases from J, with 10 bases between. As DNA, the CDR3 is TGTGCCAGCCGCCTCGACAATGGCTACACCTTC. Translation gives CASRLDNGYTF.

The CDR3 region has the DNA TGTGCCAGCAGCTCGCCGGGACAGGGGACCTACGAGCAGTACTTC. Residues: CASSSPGQGTYEQYF. The chain couples TRBV7-3 to TRBJ2-7, with 10 bases fitting TRBD1. Germline V CDR1 and CDR2: SGHTA, FQGTGA. The CDR3 contains 15 residues. The ends lost 4 bases at V and 2 bases at J; junction bases unmatched: 5.

This clone was detected ten times or more. Other DNA sequences from this sample encode an identical CDR3 as well. V is TRBV4-3 and J is TRBJ2-5, with 12 bases aligning to TRBD2. The CDR3 covers 20 residues. CDR1 is LGHNA, CDR2 YSLEER, per germline. V lost 0 bases, J lost 3 bases, and 14 bases stayed unmatched. The CDR3 protein is CASSQDPPGLAGFGKETQYF. The CDR3 coding sequence is TGCGCCAGCAGCCAAGATCCGCCGGGACTAGCGGGCTTTGGTAAAGAGACCCAGTACTTC.

J is TRBJ1-1 and V is TRBV7-2; TRBD1 matches at 7 bases. V lost 7 bases to trimming and J lost 4 bases; unmatched junction nucleotides: 9. The CDR3 is 14 residues long. Germline values: CDR1 SGHTA, CDR2 FQGNSA. The CDR3 region has the DNA TGTGCCAGCACTCGAACAGGGGCCCCCACTGAAGCTTTCTTT. It yields the protein CASTRTGAPTEAFF. The whole variable domain, remainder taken from reference TRBV7-2 and TRBJ1-1, is GAGVSQSPSNKVTEKGKDVELRCDPISGHTALYWYRQSLGQGLEFLIYFQGNSAPDKSGLPSDRFSAERTGGSVSTLTIQRTQQEDSAVYLCASTRTGAPTEAFFGQGTRLTVV.

As regards this clone: The conserved phenylalanine or tryptophan normally closing the CDR3 is absent here, so this likely arose from a read error. The rearrangement joins TRBV11-1 to TRBJ2-7, with TRBD2 identical over 13 bases. J was trimmed by 2 bases and V by 5 bases; bases with no gene match: 6. From germline, CDR1 is SGHAT and CDR2 FQDESV (reference sequence). CDR3 length equals 16 residues. The CDR3 loop reads CASSLAGTSGTYEQYL. CDR3 in DNA: TGTGCCAGCAGCCTCGCCGGGACTAGCGGGACCTACGAGCAGTACTTA.

There are many counts of this clone. The genes are TRBV30 and TRBJ2-3, with TRBD1 identical over 9 bases. CDR3 size: 13 residues. CDR1 and CDR2 (germline): GTSNPN, SVGIG (reference sequence). Losses at the gene ends were 7 bases for V and 5 bases for J; bases not matched to a gene: 7. The chain's CDR3 is CAFTGTGLDTQYF. CDR3 sequence (DNA): TGTGCCTTTACCGGGACAGGGCTAGATACGCAGTATTTT. The variable domain in full, with the rest retrieved from reference TRBV30 and TRBJ2-3, is SQTIHQWPATLVQPVGSPLSLECTVEGTSNPNLYWYRQAAGRGLQLLFYSVGIGQISSEVPQNLSASRPQDRQFILSSKKLLLSDSGFYLCAFTGTGLDTQYFGPGTRLTVL.

On this clone: One end of the junction fails to match germline, which may point to a read error. The chain couples TRBV7-7 to TRBJ1-1; D ambiguous. The germline gives CDR1 SSHAT, CDR2 FNYEAQ (reference sequence). This CDR3 has 13 residues. CDR3 nucleotides: TGTGCTAGCAGCTTAGAACGGAACACTGAAGCTTTCTTT. Amino acids: CASSLERNTEAFF.

The J gene is TRBJ1-2, the V gene TRBV7-8; tentative D call: TRBD1 (5 bases). V gave up 5 bases and J gave up 3 bases, with 10 bases separating them. Germline loops: CDR1 SGHVS, CDR2 FQNEAQ. This CDR3 contains 13 residues. This chain's CDR3 is CASSAGPDYGYTF. CDR3 in DNA: TGTGCCAGCAGCGCAGGGCCGGACTATGGCTACACCTTC.

The chain couples TRBV5-1 to TRBJ1-3; no clear D gene. CDR1 and CDR2 (germline): SGHRS, YFSETQ. Trimming shortened V by 2 bases and J by 3 bases, and 9 bases separated the two germline ends. The CDR3 is made up of 14 amino acids. The CDR3: CASSFSGDGNTIYF. The CDR3 DNA follows: TGCGCCAGCAGCTTTTCCGGGGATGGAAACACCATATATTTT.